The sequence of this TCR beta chain was determined in a study of T cells in Graves' hyperthyroidism and ophthalmopathy. Authors of the study amplified TCR beta CDR3 regions from RNA transcripts. The TCR CDR3 first-round RT-PCR relied on the HTBI primer set. TCRdb reprocessed the multiplex PCR reads with MiXCR, giving one entry per CDR3 protein. The sample has 700,000 or so distinct CDR3 sequences, about 14% seen once. Each person with ophthalmopathy scored at least 3 on the Clinical Activity Score, reached NOSPECS grade 4 or higher, and had been ill under 3 months. It was uncontrolled infection, other autoimmune disease, pregnancy or lactation that excluded patients. This CDR3 has 16 amino acids. Trimming took 4 bases from V and 7 from J; bases not matched to a gene: 11. In germline, CDR1 is SGHRS, CDR2 YFSETQ. Overall study findings and caveats: Separating ophthalmopathy from stable hyperthyroidism was achieved by a 13 V-J model.

As concerns this clonotype: Antigen: not known.

The chain couples TRBV5-1 to TRBJ1-6, with 7 nucleotides matching TRBD1. The sequencing input was blood. This clonotype was obtained from a woman aged 50 to 60 with Graves' ophthalmopathy. Written as DNA, the CDR3 is TGCGCCAGCAGCGCACATGTCCGGGACAGCAATTCACCCCTCCACTTT. Its protein product is CASSAHVRDSNSPLHF.